The next 26 T cell receptor beta chains were all read from a single sample in a study of shared clonotypes between healthy human individuals. Method: immunoSEQ multiplex PCR; TCRdb's copy keeps in-frame clones and lacks some. The repertoire holds roughly 1 million clones, roughly 70% seen once, with approximately 1.5% in the top ten. Material: memory CD4+ T cells sorted from blood. Subset meaning: CD45RA-negative fraction. These receptor sequences come from a man between 18 and 29 years old in good health.

This chain links TRBV4-3 with TRBJ1-4, with 8 bases identical to TRBD1. The ends lost 3 bases at V and 3 bases at J; junction bases unmatched: 3. Germline CDR1 is LGHNA and CDR2 is YSLEER. There are 15 residues in the CDR3. In nucleotides, the CDR3 is TGCGCCAGCAGCCATTACAGGGGGGCTAATGAAAAACTGTTTTTT. It codes for CASSHYRGANEKLFF.

In the case of this clone: The same CDR3 is also encoded by other DNA sequences in this sample. J is TRBJ2-5 and V is TRBV5-5, with TRBD2 matching 7 bases. J lost 4 bases, V lost 1 base, and 7 bases had no gene match. Per germline, CDR1 SGHKS and CDR2 YYEKEE (reference sequence). This CDR3 has 15 residues. CDR3 DNA sequence: TGTGCCAGCAGCTTGAGGGGCAGGGAGGGAGAGACCCAGTACTTC. It yields the protein CASSLRGREGETQYF. The entire variable domain, with the rest obtained from reference TRBV5-5 and TRBJ2-5, is as follows: DAGVTQSPTHLIKTRGQQVTLRCSPISGHKSVSWYQQVLGQGPQFIFQYYEKEERGRGNFPDRFSARQFPNYSSELNVNALLLGDSALYLCASSLRGREGETQYFGPGTRLLVL.

This chain joins TRBV29-1 and TRBJ2-1; D possibly matches TRBD1 or TRBD2 (6 bases each). V was pared by 4 bases and J by 9 bases, with 16 bases between. The CDR3 totals 13 residues. The germline gives CDR1 SQVTM, CDR2 ANQGSEA. CDR3 coding DNA: TGCAGCGTTGCGGGGACTGGGGGCGGTGAGCAGTTCTTC. Residues: CSVAGTGGGEQFF.

This rearrangement joins TRBV5-1 to TRBJ1-3, with TRBD1 identical over 12 bases. Germline V CDR1 and CDR2: SGHRS, YFSETQ. This CDR3 is built from 16 residues. Trimming removed 4 bases from V and 3 bases from J; junction bases left unmatched: 5. Here the CDR3 DNA reads TGCGCCAGCAGCAGGGGACAGGGGGCGGATGGAAACACCATATATTTT. This translates into CASSRGQGADGNTIYF.

V and J are TRBV6-6 and TRBJ2-2; the D gene is possibly TRBD2 (7 bases). Trimming cost V 6 bases and J 0 bases, with 11 bases left between them. This CDR3 is built from 15 residues. CDR1 and CDR2 (germline): MNHNY, SVGAGI (reference sequence). CDR3 residues: CASRGEGANTGELFF. The CDR3 nucleotides read TGTGCCAGCAGGGGGGAGGGGGCGAACACCGGGGAGCTGTTTTTT.

This chain uses TRBV29-1 with TRBJ2-1; TRBD2 matches at 9 bases. V gave up 4 bases and J gave up 1 base; unmatched junction bases: 14. Germline values: CDR1 SQVTM, CDR2 ANQGSEA. The CDR3 consists of 18 residues. The CDR3 DNA reads as TGCAGCGTTGCCGGCTTAGCGGGGGTCGCTAGTTCCTACAATGAGCAGTTCTTC. Its translation is CSVAGLAGVASSYNEQFF.

V and J are TRBV27 and TRBJ2-2; unclear D gene. Germline loops: CDR1 MNHEY, CDR2 SMNVEV (reference sequence). The V gene lost 5 bases and the J gene lost 7 bases, with 8 bases spanning the gap. There are 12 residues in the CDR3. CDR3 loop: CASSTGFGELFF. CDR3 coding DNA: TGTGCCAGCAGTACCGGGTTCGGGGAGCTGTTTTTT.

The gene calls are TRBV9 and TRBJ1-6; D is unclear. V was pared by 4 bases and J by 6 bases, with 17 bases between. This CDR3 has 16 residues. Looked up from germline, CDR1 is SGDLS and CDR2 is YYNGEE. The CDR3 loop reads CASSSASGPSNSPLHF. CDR3 DNA sequence: TGTGCCAGCAGCTCTGCCTCGGGCCCATCTAATTCACCCCTCCACTTT.

This sequence joins TRBV5-1 and TRBJ2-2, with 7 bases aligning to TRBD1. With 3 bases clipped from V and 6 bases from J, the junction kept 8 bases outside the gene matches. Looked up from germline, CDR1 is SGHRS and CDR2 is YFSETQ. This CDR3 is 15 amino acids long. CDR3 sequence (DNA): TGCGCCAGCAGCTCCCGAACCGACAGGGCCGGGGAGCTGTTTTTT. Translating gives CASSSRTDRAGELFF.

Regarding this clone: The sample carries other DNA sequences with the same CDR3. The chain has TRBV28 and TRBJ1-3; perhaps TRBD1 as D (6 bases). The CDR3 contains 14 residues. Germline loops: CDR1 MDHEN, CDR2 SYDVKM. V lost 3 bases to trimming and J lost 4 bases, with 10 bases between them. CDR3 DNA sequence: TGTGCCAGCAGTTTTCAGGGGAGCGGAAACACCATATATTTT. This gives the protein CASSFQGSGNTIYF. Filled out from reference TRBV28 and TRBJ1-3, the complete variable domain reads DVKVTQSSRYLVKRTGEKVFLECVQDMDHENMFWYRQDPGLGLRLIYFSYDVKMKEKGDIPEGYSVSREKKERFSLILESASTNQTSMYLCASSFQGSGNTIYFGEGSWLTVV.

In this sample, this clone turned up once. This chain connects TRBV29-1 to TRBJ2-2, with TRBD1 identical over 9 bases. The V segment lost 6 bases and the J segment 6 bases; nucleotides outside the gene matches: 8. CDR3 length: 14 amino acids. Germline values: CDR1 SQVTM, CDR2 ANQGSEA. The CDR3 sequence is CSVSGTGLSGELFF. The CDR3, as DNA: TGCAGCGTCTCCGGGACAGGGCTTTCCGGGGAGCTGTTTTTT.

The V and J genes are TRBV11-2 and TRBJ2-2; 11 positions agree with TRBD2. This CDR3 spans 20 amino acids. Germline V CDR1 and CDR2: SGHAT, FQNNGV. Trimming at V came to 0 bases and at J to 6 bases, leaving 15 bases not matched to a gene. The CDR3 nucleotides are TGTGCCAGCAGCTTAGAAGTGGTTTATGGAACTAGCGGGAGATCCGGGGAGCTGTTTTTT. Its translation is CASSLEVVYGTSGRSGELFF.

The chain has TRBV6-6 and TRBJ2-1; possible D gene TRBD2, 5 bases. This CDR3 region has 15 residues. The germline CDR1 and CDR2 sequences are MNHNY and SVGAGI (reference sequence). V was cut by 2 bases and J by 8 bases, with 16 bases left in between. CDR3 DNA: TGTGCCAGCAGTTACGAGCGGCCGGCCAGCGATGAGCAGTTCTTC. Its translation: CASSYERPASDEQFF.

The CDR3 loop reads CATSQLYNEQFF. Here the CDR3 DNA reads TGTGCCACCTCCCAGCTATACAATGAGCAGTTCTTC. The chain couples TRBV7-2 to TRBJ2-1, with D hard to call. The germline V and J ends were trimmed by 10 bases and 4 bases, with 11 bases remaining between them. The germline V gene has CDR1 SGHTA and CDR2 FQGNSA. The length of the CDR3 is 12 residues. Together with reference TRBV7-2 and TRBJ2-1, the CDR3 gives the full variable domain: GAGVSQSPSNKVTEKGKDVELRCDPISGHTALYWYRQSLGQGLEFLIYFQGNSAPDKSGLPSDRFSAERTGGSVSTLTIQRTQQEDSAVYLCATSQLYNEQFFGPGTRLTVL.

CDR3 DNA sequence: TGTGCCTGGAGTGTGAGGCGGGGCACTGAAGCTTTCTTT. It yields the protein CAWSVRRGTEAFF. The chain links TRBV30 to TRBJ1-1; D gene uncertain. V was shortened by 0 bases and J by 4 bases, with 9 bases between the two germline ends. Germline-derived CDR1 and CDR2 are GTSNPN and SVGIG (reference sequence). This CDR3 has 13 amino acids. The entire variable domain, with the rest obtained from reference TRBV30 and TRBJ1-1, is as follows: SQTIHQWPATLVQPVGSPLSLECTVEGTSNPNLYWYRQAAGRGLQLLFYSVGIGQISSEVPQNLSASRPQDRQFILSSKKLLLSDSGFYLCAWSVRRGTEAFFGQGTRLTVV.

This chain uses TRBV28 with TRBJ1-6; possibly TRBD1 for D (5 bases). The CDR3 has 13 amino acids. Germline V lookup: CDR1 MDHEN, CDR2 SYDVKM. The V end was cut by 4 bases, the J end by 7 bases, with 8 bases between. The CDR3 region has the DNA TGTGCCAGCAGTTCAGGGAACAATTCACCCCTCCACTTT. This translates into CASSSGNNSPLHF.

This clone was found once. The chain recombines TRBV6-5 with TRBJ2-7; D may correspond to TRBD1 or TRBD2 (5 bases each). CDR3 length: 15 residues. The germline V and J ends were trimmed by 0 bases and 5 bases, with 14 bases remaining between them. Per the germline V gene, CDR1 is MNHEY and CDR2 is SVGAGI. CDR3 amino acids: CASSYSRGPGNEQYF. The CDR3 DNA sequence: TGTGCCAGCAGTTACTCGAGGGGCCCAGGGAACGAGCAGTACTTC.

This rearrangement joins TRBV5-1 to TRBJ1-1; 8 nucleotides agree with TRBD1. V dropped 8 bases and J dropped 5; count of bases not matched to a gene: 8. The CDR3 length is 13 residues. Germline values: CDR1 SGHRS, CDR2 YFSETQ. CDR3 residues: CASSTGEVTEAFF. In DNA, the CDR3 is TGCGCCAGTTCGACAGGGGAGGTAACTGAAGCTTTCTTT.

The chain links TRBV28 to TRBJ2-7, with TRBD2 as a possible D gene (6 bases). This CDR3 is 13 amino acids long. CDR1 and CDR2 from the germline V gene are MDHEN and SYDVKM. V lost 10 bases and J 2 bases, leaving 15 bases between the germline ends. The CDR3 protein is CATLGTATYEQYF. CDR3 DNA sequence: TGTGCCACCCTTGGGACTGCTACCTACGAGCAGTACTTC.

This clone was observed a few times. The chain combines TRBV5-6 with TRBJ1-2; 9 bases fit TRBD1. CDR3 size: 14 residues. CDR1 is SGHDT, CDR2 YYEEEE, per germline. Trimming cost V 3 bases and J 7 bases; bases outside gene matches: 7. The CDR3 DNA is TGTGCCAGCAGCTGGACAGGGGATGAGGGTGGCTACACCTTC. This translates into CASSWTGDEGGYTF.

This clone appeared once. V usage is TRBV6-6 and J usage is TRBJ1-5; 9 positions agree with TRBD1. With 6 bases clipped from V and 6 bases from J, the junction kept 12 bases outside the gene matches. Germline V CDR1 and CDR2: MNHNY, SVGAGI (reference sequence). This CDR3 has 16 amino acids. The CDR3 DNA sequence: TGTGCCAGCAGGCAATCGGACAGGGGAATTGGTCAGCCCCAGCATTTT. This gives the protein CASRQSDRGIGQPQHF.

The genes are TRBV7-8 and TRBJ2-7, with 9 nucleotides matching TRBD2. V trimming: 5 bases; J trimming: 3 bases; junction bases outside the gene matches: 8. The CDR3 loop spans 15 amino acids. Germline V lookup: CDR1 SGHVS, CDR2 FQNEAQ. CDR3 protein: CASSPYSGGFYEQYF. The CDR3 region has the DNA TGTGCCAGCAGCCCTTACAGCGGGGGGTTCTACGAGCAGTACTTC.

This chain links TRBV7-8 with TRBJ1-5; D might be TRBD1 (6 bases). The germline V and J ends were trimmed by 3 bases and 1 base, with 10 bases remaining between them. In germline, CDR1 is SGHVS, CDR2 FQNEAQ. The CDR3 covers 15 residues. CDR3 sequence reads: CASSLSGVSNQPQHF. CDR3 bases: TGTGCCAGCAGCTTGTCAGGGGTCAGCAATCAGCCCCAGCATTTT.

The chain couples TRBV28 to TRBJ2-7; 11 bases are shared with TRBD1. The CDR3 loop spans 15 amino acids. CDR1 is MDHEN and CDR2 is SYDVKM in the germline V gene. V dropped 6 bases and J dropped 3; count of bases not matched to a gene: 7. The DNA for the CDR3 is TGTGCCAGCAGCCGAGGGGACAGGGGGAACTACGAGCAGTACTTC. Its protein product is CASSRGDRGNYEQYF.

V and J are TRBV29-1 and TRBJ1-1; D gene unclear. The CDR3 loop spans 14 amino acids. CDR1 SQVTM and CDR2 ANQGSEA come from the germline V gene. Trimming stripped 2 bases from V and 0 bases from J, with 10 bases between. Here the CDR3 DNA reads TGCAGCGTTGAATTAGCAGACTTGAACACTGAAGCTTTCTTT. Protein product: CSVELADLNTEAFF.

The chain joins TRBV7-9 to TRBJ2-3; TRBD2 agrees at 10 bases. The junction had 1 base not matched to a gene; V was cut back by 0 bases and J by 1 base. This CDR3 has 16 residues. Germline V gene lookup returns CDR1 SEHNR and CDR2 FQNEAQ (reference sequence). In DNA, the CDR3 is TGTGCCAGCAGCTTAGCCGGGACTAGCGGCACAGATACGCAGTATTTT. Translating it yields CASSLAGTSGTDTQYF.